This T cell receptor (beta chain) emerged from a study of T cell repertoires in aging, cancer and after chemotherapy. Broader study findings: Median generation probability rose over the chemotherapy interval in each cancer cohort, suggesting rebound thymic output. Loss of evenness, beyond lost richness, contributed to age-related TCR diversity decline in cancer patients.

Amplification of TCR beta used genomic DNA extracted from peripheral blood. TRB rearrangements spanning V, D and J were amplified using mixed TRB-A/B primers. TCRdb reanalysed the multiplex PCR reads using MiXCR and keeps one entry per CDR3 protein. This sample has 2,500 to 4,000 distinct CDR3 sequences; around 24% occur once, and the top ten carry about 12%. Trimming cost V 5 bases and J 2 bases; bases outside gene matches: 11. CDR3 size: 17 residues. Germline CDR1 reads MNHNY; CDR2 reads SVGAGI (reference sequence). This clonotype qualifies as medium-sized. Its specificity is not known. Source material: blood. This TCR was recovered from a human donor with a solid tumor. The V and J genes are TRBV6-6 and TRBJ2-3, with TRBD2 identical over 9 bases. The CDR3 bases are TGTGCCAGCAGTGGGGGCGGCAGCGGGGGGACCACAGATACGCAGTATTTT. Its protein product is CASSGGGSGGTTDTQYF.